This TCR beta chain originates from a study of cytotoxic CD8 clonotypes in ibrutinib-treated CLL (dated by TCRdb to 2020 to 2023). A note on the overall study: The cohort included more than 14 treatment-naive and ten to twelve relapsed/refractory patients; roughly 17 were IGHV unmutated. Of the approximately 91 people in the trial, around 24 had longitudinal samples available. Response samples were obtained after a median of about 13 months of treatment, with a range of about 6 to 36 months. Partial responses were observed in about 24 patients and complete responses in 2; after a median follow-up of around 68 months, remission was maintained in 14 patients and progression was observed in some twelve. Samples averaged roughly 280,000 productive templates and tens of thousands of productive rearrangements. Cryopreserved peripheral blood mononuclear cells were obtained prior to treatment, at the time of response, and at either disease progression or sustained remission. Every remission and progressive disease sample was obtained while ibrutinib was still being received by the patients. The research as a whole found: At baseline, clonality was higher than in age-matched healthy donors and showed a strong correlation with circulating CD8+ T-cell counts. Sampling times were not matched between sustained-remission and progressing patients, and lymph node repertoires were not studied. Public clonotypes were rare and either shrank or stayed stable during treatment, and the rise in clonality at ibrutinib response reflected expansion of private clonotypes. Clonality rose at ibrutinib response, remained stable during sustained remission, and dropped back toward baseline at progression.

On a MiSeq, deep resolution sequencing aimed for a depth between 1 in 1 million and 1 in 200,000 T cells, with each clonotype covered 10x on average. The immunoSEQ hsTCRB Kit was used to generate TCR beta libraries. Per the source publication's procedure: ImmunoSEQ Data Assistant and ImmunoSEQ Analyzer were used for data analysis, and V, D and J genes were assigned according to IMGT definitions. Clonality, which ranges from 0 to 1, was calculated as one minus the normalized Shannon entropy of productive rearrangement frequencies. Public clonotype analysis was restricted to overrepresented clonotypes comprising at least 0.05% of each patient's repertoire. Thirteen repertoires from age-matched healthy donors, obtained from immuneACCESS, served as clonality controls. As stored in TCRdb, this immuneACCESS dataset retains in-frame rearrangements with V and J assigned. A fraction of the clones does not appear; measured against another copy, unresolved V genes explain less than half of the discrepancy, and the remainder lacks a known reason. V and J calls and clone size are as listed in that table; D and trimming were resolved from the DNA. This sample is represented by some 200,000 clones; around 75% of them were singletons. Jointly, the top ten make up 5.5% to 6% of the sample.

The time point label on this specimen signifies: about a year on ibrutinib. Approximately 2 micrograms of genomic DNA were extracted from cryopreserved PBMCs for TCR beta library preparation. Longitudinal blood samples from CLL patients on ibrutinib monotherapy underwent high-throughput TCR beta sequencing. The patients were enrolled in a single-center, open-label phase 2 trial of ibrutinib monotherapy. As for this clone: Its binding antigen is unknown. Per-nucleotide qualities are absent, and no much larger clonotype sits a single base away.

Source: PBMCs, taken after 12 months of ibrutinib treatment. The receptor was derived from a human donor with chronic lymphocytic leukemia.

The CDR3 region reads CASSFIQGDYYGYTF. In nucleotide form, the sequence is TGTGCCAGCAGTTTCATACAGGGGGACTACTATGGCTACACCTTC. The V and J segments used are TRBV27 and TRBJ1-2, with 8 bases matching TRBD1. Based on the germline V gene (reference sequence), the CDR1 and CDR2 sequences are MNHEY and SMNVEV. The CDR3 measures 15 amino acids from cysteine to phenylalanine. The only DNA kept is the CDR3, 45 bases in frame from the first base. V lost 3 bases and J lost 3 bases, and the count of bases not matched to a germline gene is 6.